A single sample is the source of the 15 T cell receptor beta chains below, sequenced in a study of PD-L1 blockade in urothelial cancer. Time point given: pretreatment peripheral blood. The repertoire was sequenced with immunoSEQ multiplex PCR; TCRdb's copy has only in-frame clones and lacks some. The table records approximately 86,000 clones, around four fifths of them present only once. Sequencing used PBMCs, obtained around atezolizumab (anti-PD-L1) treatment. The source is a man aged 35 to 55 with urothelial cancer.

The CDR3 region is CASSSAPGGYGYTF. The CDR3 DNA reads TGTGCCAGCAGCTCGGCCCCCGGCGGCTATGGCTACACCTTC. This chain links TRBV5-4 with TRBJ1-2; D call uncertain. This CDR3 is built from 14 residues. Trimming left V 3 bases short and J 4 bases short, with 13 bases between. Per the germline V gene, CDR1 is SGHNT and CDR2 is YYREEE (reference sequence).

This clone has more than one count but fewer than ten. The chain joins TRBV7-2 to TRBJ1-3; D not certain. This CDR3 is built from 12 residues. Trimming left V 4 bases short and J 3 bases short, with 4 bases between. Germline V lookup: CDR1 SGHTA, CDR2 FQGNSA. The CDR3 reads CASSSHGNTIYF. The DNA of the CDR3 is TGTGCCAGCAGCTCCCATGGAAACACCATATATTTT.

The rearrangement links TRBV5-6 to TRBJ2-1; D is uncertain. V was shortened by 2 bases and J by 7 bases, with 13 bases between the two germline ends. CDR1 is SGHDT and CDR2 is YYEEEE in the germline V gene. The CDR3 runs 14 residues. CDR3 nucleotide sequence: TGTGCCAGCAGCTTCGAGCTAGTGGTTAATGAGCAGTTCTTC. It codes for CASSFELVVNEQFF. Full variable domain (outside the CDR3, taken from reference TRBV5-6 and TRBJ2-1): DAGVTQSPTHLIKTRGQQVTLRCSPKSGHDTVSWYQQALGQGPQFIFQYYEEEERQRGNFPDRFSGHQFPNYSSELNVNALLLGDSALYLCASSFELVVNEQFFGPGTRLTVL.

V gene TRBV5-1 combines with J gene TRBJ2-1; 9 positions match TRBD1. Germline V CDR1 and CDR2: SGHRS, YFSETQ. This CDR3 has 16 amino acids. V lost 3 bases, J lost 2 bases, and 6 bases stayed unmatched. DNA of the CDR3: TGCGCCAGCAGCTCAACAGGGGGCCGGCCCTACAATGAGCAGTTCTTC. The encoded protein is CASSSTGGRPYNEQFF.

The chain is built from TRBV5-1 and TRBJ1-5; D gene ambiguous. Looked up from germline, CDR1 is SGHRS and CDR2 is YFSETQ. Deletions cut 0 bases from V and 3 bases from J, with 7 bases between. The CDR3 has 14 amino acids. CDR3 protein: CASSLAGNNQPQHF. In DNA form, the CDR3 reads TGCGCCAGCAGCTTGGCGGGGAACAATCAGCCCCAGCATTTT.

With respect to this clone: The same CDR3 can be traced to other DNA sequences in this sample. The chain uses TRBV4-3 and TRBJ2-7; D is undetermined. CDR1 is LGHNA, CDR2 YSLEER, per germline. The CDR3 is 14 residues long. Between the trimmed V and J ends, which lost 0 bases and 1 base, there was a span of 7 bases. Here the CDR3 reads CASSQDPTSYEQYF. The CDR3 nucleotides are TGCGCCAGCAGCCAAGACCCAACATCCTACGAGCAGTACTTC.

CDR3 coding DNA: TGTGCCAGCAGCCGAGACAGGCCGGCGGGAAACACCATATATTTT. As protein: CASSRDRPAGNTIYF. The chain is built from TRBV7-8 and TRBJ1-3; TRBD1 might be the D (6 bases). Trimming left V 5 bases short and J 4 bases short, with 15 bases between. Germline V gene sequence: CDR1 SGHVS, CDR2 FQNEAQ. The length of the CDR3 is 15 residues.

This clone was observed a few times. The chain joins TRBV28 to TRBJ2-1; 7 bases align to TRBD1. The CDR3 has 17 amino acids. Germline assignment: CDR1 MDHEN and CDR2 SYDVKM. The V segment lost 5 bases and the J segment 0 bases; nucleotides outside the gene matches: 10. This chain's CDR3 is CASSTTGTESSYNEQFF. As DNA, the CDR3 is TGTGCCAGCAGTACGACCGGGACAGAGAGCTCCTACAATGAGCAGTTCTTC. The whole variable domain, remainder taken from reference TRBV28 and TRBJ2-1, is DVKVTQSSRYLVKRTGEKVFLECVQDMDHENMFWYRQDPGLGLRLIYFSYDVKMKEKGDIPEGYSVSREKKERFSLILESASTNQTSMYLCASSTTGTESSYNEQFFGPGTRLTVL.

In this sample, this clone turned up a few times. The CDR3 region has the DNA TGTGCCAGCAGCGGTTCTGGGGGGGCCGAGGGCTACACCTTC. As protein: CASSGSGGAEGYTF. The rearrangement links TRBV7-3 to TRBJ1-2; TRBD1 is a possible D gene (6 bases). The germline CDR1 and CDR2 sequences are SGHTA and FQGTGA. V gave up 5 bases and J gave up 8 bases, with 18 bases separating them. This CDR3 comprises 14 residues.

The V and J genes are TRBV18 and TRBJ1-2; 9 bases align to TRBD1. The CDR3 extends over 16 amino acids. Germline V gives CDR1 KGHSH, CDR2 LQKENI. J gave up 10 bases and V 0 bases, and 12 bases lay outside the gene matches. CDR3 region: CASSPPIRTGALFYTF. CDR3 coding DNA: TGTGCCAGCTCACCACCTATTCGGACAGGGGCCCTTTTCTACACCTTC.

J is TRBJ2-3 and V is TRBV7-9; 9 bases fit TRBD1. The CDR3 runs 16 residues. The V gene's germline CDR1 is SEHNR and CDR2 FQNEAQ (reference sequence). Unmatched junction bases numbered 6, after V lost 5 bases and J lost 0 bases. CDR3 residues: CASSDSGTGSTDTQYF. CDR3 nucleotides: TGTGCCAGCAGCGACTCCGGGACAGGGAGCACAGATACGCAGTATTTT.

The chain joins TRBV4-1 to TRBJ2-3; D may be TRBD2 (6 bases). Germline CDR1 MGHRA, CDR2 YSYEKL. This CDR3 comprises 13 residues. V was cut by 4 bases and J by 10 bases, with 15 bases left in between. CDR3: CASSLVRLEPQYF. The CDR3 DNA is TGCGCCAGCAGCCTTGTCCGACTAGAGCCGCAGTATTTT.

This chain connects TRBV7-2 to TRBJ1-3; D gene ambiguous. CDR1 and CDR2 (germline): SGHTA, FQGNSA. V lost 2 bases and J lost 4, with 6 bases in between. The CDR3 runs 13 residues. The DNA of the CDR3 is TGTGCCAGCAGCTTAAACAGCGGAAACACCATATATTTT. This codes for CASSLNSGNTIYF.

The chain couples TRBV2 to TRBJ1-5; D ambiguous. This CDR3 contains 13 residues. Germline CDR1 and CDR2: SNHLY and FYNNEI. V was trimmed by 5 bases and J by 6 bases, leaving 11 bases between them. CDR3 in amino acids: CASSPTGGQPQHF. As DNA, the CDR3 is TGTGCCAGCAGTCCCACTGGCGGTCAGCCCCAGCATTTT.

The V and J genes are TRBV28 and TRBJ2-7; possibly TRBD1 for D (5 bases). Trimming cost V 3 bases and J 11 bases, with 11 bases left between them. The V gene's germline CDR1 is MDHEN and CDR2 SYDVKM. The CDR3 has 11 amino acids. The CDR3 DNA reads TGTGCCAGCAGTTTTCAGGGAAAGGAGTACTTC. It yields the protein CASSFQGKEYF.